The 5 T cell receptor beta chains below were found in one sample sequenced in a study of blood T cell repertoires in COVID-19. Assay used: immunoSEQ multiplex PCR; TCRdb lists only in-frame clones, some missing. The repertoire holds about 260,000 clones, with about 88% as singletons. The sequencing sample was made of peripheral blood. These TCRs come from a woman between 25 and 40 years old with COVID-19, enrolled during active disease.

The chain combines TRBV7-2 with TRBJ2-1; no firm D call. Germline V gene lookup returns CDR1 SGHTA and CDR2 FQGNSA. CDR3 length: 14 amino acids. V was trimmed by 1 base and J by 0 bases, leaving 4 bases between them. For the CDR3, the DNA is TGTGCCAGCAGCTTAGTACACTCCTACAATGAGCAGTTCTTC. This codes for CASSLVHSYNEQFF.

The chain employs TRBV28 and TRBJ1-1, with D perhaps TRBD1 (5 bases). The CDR3 is made up of 13 amino acids. CDR1 and CDR2 from the germline V gene are MDHEN and SYDVKM. Trimming took 3 bases from V and 3 from J, leaving 8 bases between them. In nucleotides, the CDR3 is TGTGCCAGCAGTTTCCAGGGTCACACTGAAGCTTTCTTT. This sequence encodes CASSFQGHTEAFF.

The chain has TRBV6-6 and TRBJ1-6, with a tentative D call TRBD1 (6 bases). The CDR3 has 14 residues. Deletions cut 5 bases from V and 6 bases from J, with 11 bases between. Germline assignment: CDR1 MNHNY and CDR2 SVGAGI (reference sequence). In nucleotides, the CDR3 is TGTGCCAGCAGTCGGGACACCCTTAATTCACCCCTCCACTTT. Translating it yields CASSRDTLNSPLHF.

The DNA for the CDR3 is TGTGCCAGCAGTGACTCAGGGGGCGCAGATACGCAGTATTTT. It is translated as CASSDSGGADTQYF. The chain joins TRBV6-4 to TRBJ2-3; 7 bases fit TRBD1. Germline CDR1 MRHNA, CDR2 SNTAGT. The CDR3 spans 14 residues. The ends lost 0 bases at V and 4 bases at J; junction bases unmatched: 1.

The chain couples TRBV30 to TRBJ1-5; a possible D gene is TRBD1 (5 bases). The germline gives CDR1 GTSNPN, CDR2 SVGIG (reference sequence). The CDR3 covers 13 residues. V was clipped by 0 bases and J by 7 bases, with 10 bases between them. The CDR3 spells CAWSVGARQPQHF. The CDR3 DNA is TGTGCCTGGAGTGTAGGGGCCAGGCAGCCCCAGCATTTT.